These 10 T cell receptor beta chains came from one sample sequenced in a study of human T cells and chemical hapten exposure. MiXCR, applied by TCRdb to the RACE reads, yields one record per CDR3 protein. The sample shows a few hundred thousand distinct CDR3 sequences, roughly 6% of them seen only once. Time point reported: pre-sensitization, week 0. Treatment described: therapeutic diphenylcyclopropenone sensitization with weekly scalp DPC. The sample consisted of whole blood, taken in connection with sensitization to the hapten diphenylcyclopropenone (DPC). The receptors come from a woman between 18 and 29 years old with alopecia areata. Some clones in this sample may be carry-over from other donors' samples.

The V gene is TRBV7-8, the J gene TRBJ2-5; 7 nucleotides align to TRBD2. This CDR3 spans 15 amino acids. Germline trimming cut 1 base from V and 4 bases from J; bases unmatched to any gene: 6. The germline V gene has CDR1 SGHVS and CDR2 FQNEAQ. The CDR3 reads CASSLDGEGRETQYF. The CDR3 coding sequence is TGTGCCAGCAGCTTAGACGGGGAGGGACGAGAGACCCAGTACTTC.

The chain uses TRBV25-1 and TRBJ1-1; a weak D match, TRBD1 (5 bases). V was trimmed by 0 bases and J by 0 bases, leaving 14 bases between them. Germline V gene sequence: CDR1 MGHDK, CDR2 SYGVNS. This CDR3 is built from 17 residues. Here the CDR3 DNA reads TGTGCCAGCAGTGAATATATCCGGGGGACGGTGAACACTGAAGCTTTCTTT. Protein sequence: CASSEYIRGTVNTEAFF. Supplemented by reference TRBV25-1 and TRBJ1-1, the full variable domain reads EADIYQTPRYLVIGTGKKITLECSQTMGHDKMYWYQQDPGMELHLIHYSYGVNSTEKGDLSSESTVSRIRTEHFPLTLESARPSHTSQYLCASSEYIRGTVNTEAFFGQGTRLTVV.

This clonotype has a count of ten or more. The genes are TRBV2 and TRBJ2-6; a weak D match, TRBD1 (5 bases). CDR3 length: 13 amino acids. Per the germline V gene, CDR1 is SNHLY and CDR2 is FYNNEI. Trimming removed 8 bases from V and 0 bases from J, with 5 bases in between. The CDR3 loop reads CASDSSGANVLTF. The CDR3 nucleotides read TGTGCCAGCGACAGCTCTGGGGCCAACGTCCTGACTTTC.

This clonotype was seen many times. The rearrangement joins TRBV14 to TRBJ2-2; D is unclear. V was shortened by 1 base and J by 4 bases, with 16 bases between the two germline ends. Germline lookup yields CDR1 SGHDN and CDR2 FVKESK. This CDR3 has 17 residues. The CDR3 reads CASSQVRHQSSTGELFF. CDR3 DNA sequence: TGTGCCAGCAGCCAAGTGCGACATCAGAGCTCCACCGGGGAGCTGTTTTTT.

This clonotype came up a few times. The CDR3 region has the DNA TGTGCCAGCATCCCAGCCTCTAGCAATGAGCAGTTCTTC. Its protein is CASIPASSNEQFF. The genes are TRBV2 and TRBJ2-1; no reliable D call. The ends were cut back, 7 bases at V and 6 bases at J, with 13 bases in the middle. Germline CDR1 reads SNHLY; CDR2 reads FYNNEI. This CDR3 has 13 amino acids.

This clonotype was seen many times. The rearrangement uses TRBV28 and TRBJ1-1; 7 positions agree with TRBD1. V shed 4 bases, J shed 4 bases, and the junction held 6 bases outside the gene matches. Germline V CDR1 and CDR2: MDHEN, SYDVKM. The CDR3 length is 14 residues. The CDR3 region is CASSSADRRTEAFF. CDR3 bases: TGTGCCAGCAGTTCCGCGGACAGGCGCACTGAAGCTTTCTTT.

This clonotype has a count of ten or more. This chain connects TRBV6-6 to TRBJ1-1; D is unclear. The V end was cut by 0 bases, the J end by 7 bases, with 6 bases between. In germline, CDR1 is MNHNY, CDR2 SVGAGI (reference sequence). The CDR3 is 12 amino acids. The CDR3 loop reads CASSYSISEAFF. The CDR3 nucleotides read TGTGCCAGCAGTTACTCGATCAGTGAAGCTTTCTTT.

Note on this clonotype: The junction differs from germline at one of its ends, possibly a read error. V usage is TRBV2 and J usage is TRBJ1-2, with TRBD1 as a possible D gene (6 bases). In germline, CDR1 is SNHLY, CDR2 FYNNEI. The CDR3 extends over 13 amino acids. CDR3 nucleotide sequence: TGTGCCATCAGTGAGGAACAGGGTAGTGGCTACACCTTC. Its translation is CAISEEQGSGYTF. Full variable domain (missing parts from reference TRBV2 and TRBJ1-2): EPEVTQTPSHQVTQMGQEVILRCVPISNHLYFYWYRQILGQKVEFLVSFYNNEISEKSEIFDDQFSVERPDGSNFTLKIRSTKLEDSAMYFCAISEEQGSGYTFGSGTRLTVV.

V is TRBV18 and J is TRBJ1-2, with unresolved D. The CDR3 runs to 13 residues. Germline CDR1 is KGHSH and CDR2 is LQKENI. V was shortened by 1 base and J by 4 bases, with 7 bases between the two germline ends. Here the CDR3 DNA reads TGTGCCAGCTCACCACAGGACGCCTATGGCTACACCTTC. Amino acids: CASSPQDAYGYTF.

This clonotype showed up just a few times. The chain links TRBV6-5 to TRBJ1-3, with a weak D call TRBD1 (6 bases). CDR3 length: 15 amino acids. The ends were cut back, 5 bases at V and 0 bases at J, with 11 bases in the middle. From germline, CDR1 is MNHEY and CDR2 SVGAGI. CDR3 residues: CASSGTSHSGNTIYF. The CDR3 DNA is TGTGCCAGCAGTGGGACAAGCCACTCTGGAAACACCATATATTTT.